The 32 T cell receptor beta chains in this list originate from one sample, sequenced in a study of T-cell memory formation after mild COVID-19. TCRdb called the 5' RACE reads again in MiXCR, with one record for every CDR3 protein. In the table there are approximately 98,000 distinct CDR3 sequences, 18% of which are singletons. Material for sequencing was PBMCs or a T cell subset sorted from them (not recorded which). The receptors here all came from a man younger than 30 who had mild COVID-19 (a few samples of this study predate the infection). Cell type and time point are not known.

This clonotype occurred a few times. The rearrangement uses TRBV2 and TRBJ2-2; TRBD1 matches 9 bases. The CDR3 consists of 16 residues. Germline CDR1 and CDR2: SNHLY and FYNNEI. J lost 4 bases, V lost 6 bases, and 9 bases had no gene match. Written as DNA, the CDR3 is TGTGCCAGCAGAGAGCCGGGACAGGGCTCCACCGGGGAGCTGTTTTTT. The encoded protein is CASREPGQGSTGELFF.

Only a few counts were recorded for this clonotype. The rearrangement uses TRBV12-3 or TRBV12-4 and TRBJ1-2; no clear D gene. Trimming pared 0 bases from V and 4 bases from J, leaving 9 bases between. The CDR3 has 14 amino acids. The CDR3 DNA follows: TGTGCCAGCAGTTTAGCGCGGTCAGCCTATGGCTACACCTTC. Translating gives CASSLARSAYGYTF.

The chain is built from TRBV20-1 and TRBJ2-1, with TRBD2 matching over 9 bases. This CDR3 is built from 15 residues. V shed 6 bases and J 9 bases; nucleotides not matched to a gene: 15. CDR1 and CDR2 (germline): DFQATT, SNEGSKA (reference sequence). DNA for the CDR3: TGCAGTGCCCCGCCCCGGTTAGCGGGGGCGGGTGAGCAGTTCTTC. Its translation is CSAPPRLAGAGEQFF.

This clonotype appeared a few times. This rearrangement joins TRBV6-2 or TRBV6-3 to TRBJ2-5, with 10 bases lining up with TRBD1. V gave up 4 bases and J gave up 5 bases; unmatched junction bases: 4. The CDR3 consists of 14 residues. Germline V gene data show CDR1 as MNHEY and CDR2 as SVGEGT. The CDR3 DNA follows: TGTGCCAGCAGTTCGACAGGGGGCGCGGAGACCCAGTACTTC. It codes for CASSSTGGAETQYF.

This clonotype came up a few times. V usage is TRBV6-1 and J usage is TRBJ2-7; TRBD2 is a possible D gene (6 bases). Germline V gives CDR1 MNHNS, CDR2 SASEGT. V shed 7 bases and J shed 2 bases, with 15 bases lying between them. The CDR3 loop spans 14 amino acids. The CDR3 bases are TGTGCCAGCACCTCAGGAGGGATCCCCTACGAGCAGTACTTC. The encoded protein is CASTSGGIPYEQYF.

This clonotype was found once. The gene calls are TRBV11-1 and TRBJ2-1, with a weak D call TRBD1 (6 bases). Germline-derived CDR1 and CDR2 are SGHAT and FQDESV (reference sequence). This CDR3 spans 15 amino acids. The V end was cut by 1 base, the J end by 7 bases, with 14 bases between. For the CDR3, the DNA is TGTGCCAGCAGCTTAGGCGTTTCACAGGGAAATGAGCAGTTCTTC. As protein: CASSLGVSQGNEQFF.

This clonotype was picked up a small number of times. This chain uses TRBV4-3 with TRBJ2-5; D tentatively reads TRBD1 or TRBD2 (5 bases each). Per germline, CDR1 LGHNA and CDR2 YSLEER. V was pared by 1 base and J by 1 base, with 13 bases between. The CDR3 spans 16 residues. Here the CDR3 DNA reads TGCGCCAGCAGCCAAGTCCCAGGGACCGGCCAAGAGACCCAGTACTTC. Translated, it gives CASSQVPGTGQETQYF.

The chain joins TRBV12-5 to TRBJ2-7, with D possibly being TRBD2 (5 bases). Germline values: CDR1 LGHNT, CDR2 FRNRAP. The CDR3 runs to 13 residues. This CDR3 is CASNPGFNYEQYF. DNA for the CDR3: TGTGCCTCCAACCCGGGGTTCAACTACGAGCAGTACTTC.

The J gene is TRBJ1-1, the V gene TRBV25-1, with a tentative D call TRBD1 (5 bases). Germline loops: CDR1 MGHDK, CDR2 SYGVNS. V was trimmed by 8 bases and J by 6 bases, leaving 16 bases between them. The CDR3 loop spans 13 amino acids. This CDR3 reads CASRAQGKPEAFF. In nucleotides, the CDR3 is TGTGCCAGCCGGGCGCAGGGAAAGCCTGAAGCTTTCTTT.

The CDR3: CASSNEGRNSPLHF. The CDR3 DNA reads TGTGCCAGCAGTAACGAGGGGCGAAATTCACCCCTCCACTTT. This chain connects TRBV12-3 or TRBV12-4 to TRBJ1-6; D is possibly TRBD1 (5 bases). CDR3 length equals 14 residues. V was cut by 5 bases and J by 7 bases, with 12 bases left in between.

The CDR3 region has the DNA TGTGCCACCAGTGATGAGGGGGGGGGCCGAGATACGCAGTATTTT. Translating gives CATSDEGGGRDTQYF. The chain links TRBV24-1 to TRBJ2-3; the D gene is possibly TRBD2 (7 bases). The ends were cut back, 3 bases at V and 5 bases at J, with 14 bases in the middle. This CDR3 spans 15 amino acids. Germline V lookup: CDR1 KGHDR, CDR2 SFDVKD.

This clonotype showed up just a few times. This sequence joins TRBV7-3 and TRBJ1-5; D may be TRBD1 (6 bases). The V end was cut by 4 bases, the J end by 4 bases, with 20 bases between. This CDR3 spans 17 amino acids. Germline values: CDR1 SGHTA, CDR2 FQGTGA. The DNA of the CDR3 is TGTGCCAGCAGCTCAGGGGCGGGAGATTCGGGGAATCAGCCCCAGCATTTT. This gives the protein CASSSGAGDSGNQPQHF.

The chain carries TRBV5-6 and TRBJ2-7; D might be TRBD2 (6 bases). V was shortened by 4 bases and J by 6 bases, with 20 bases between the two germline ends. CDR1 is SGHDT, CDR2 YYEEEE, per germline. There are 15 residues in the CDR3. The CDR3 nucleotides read TGTGCCAGCAGCGCCCGGGACTCCAAGATGGGCGAGCAGTACTTC. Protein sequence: CASSARDSKMGEQYF.

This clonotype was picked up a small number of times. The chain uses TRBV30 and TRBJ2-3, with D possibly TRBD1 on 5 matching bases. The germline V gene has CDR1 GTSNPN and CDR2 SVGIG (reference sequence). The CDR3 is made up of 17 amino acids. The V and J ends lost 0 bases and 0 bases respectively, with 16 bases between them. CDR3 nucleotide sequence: TGTGCCTGGAGTGTATCCCACGGCAGGGTCAGCACAGATACGCAGTATTTT. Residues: CAWSVSHGRVSTDTQYF.

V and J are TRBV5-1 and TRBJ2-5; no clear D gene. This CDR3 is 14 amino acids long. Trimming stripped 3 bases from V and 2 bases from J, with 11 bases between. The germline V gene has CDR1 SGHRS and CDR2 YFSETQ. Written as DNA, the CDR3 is TGCGCCAGCAGCTCCTCGGACGGACAAGAGACCCAGTACTTC. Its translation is CASSSSDGQETQYF. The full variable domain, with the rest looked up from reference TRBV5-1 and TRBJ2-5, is KAGVTQTPRYLIKTRGQQVTLSCSPISGHRSVSWYQQTPGQGLQFLFEYFSETQRNKGNFPGRFSGRQFSNSRSEMNVSTLELGDSALYLCASSSSDGQETQYFGPGTRLLVL.

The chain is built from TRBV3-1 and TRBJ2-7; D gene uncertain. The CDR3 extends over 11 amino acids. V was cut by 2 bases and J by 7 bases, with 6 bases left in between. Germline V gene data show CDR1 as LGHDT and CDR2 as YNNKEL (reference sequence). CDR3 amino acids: CASSQIREQYF. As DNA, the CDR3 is TGTGCCAGCAGCCAAATTAGGGAGCAGTACTTC.

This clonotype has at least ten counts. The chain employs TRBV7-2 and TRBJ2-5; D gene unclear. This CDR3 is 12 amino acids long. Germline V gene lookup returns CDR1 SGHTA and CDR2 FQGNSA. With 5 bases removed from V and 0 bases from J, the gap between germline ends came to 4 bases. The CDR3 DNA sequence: TGTGCCAGCAGCCGGTACCAAGAGACCCAGTACTTC. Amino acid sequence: CASSRYQETQYF.

CDR3: CASSFSADTQQFF. In DNA form, the CDR3 reads TGTGCCAGCAGCTTTAGCGCGGACACGCAGCAGTTCTTC. This chain joins TRBV7-2 and TRBJ2-1; tentatively, D is TRBD1 or TRBD2 (5 bases each). Germline V lookup: CDR1 SGHTA, CDR2 FQGNSA. Trimming took 3 bases from V and 11 from J, leaving 14 bases between them. This CDR3 region has 13 residues.

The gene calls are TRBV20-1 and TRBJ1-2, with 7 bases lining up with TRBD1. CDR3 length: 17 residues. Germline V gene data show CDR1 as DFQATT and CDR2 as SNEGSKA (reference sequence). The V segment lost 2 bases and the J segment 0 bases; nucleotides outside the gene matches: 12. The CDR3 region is CSARTRSTGASNYGYTF. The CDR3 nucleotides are TGCAGTGCTAGAACTAGAAGCACAGGGGCCTCTAACTATGGCTACACCTTC.

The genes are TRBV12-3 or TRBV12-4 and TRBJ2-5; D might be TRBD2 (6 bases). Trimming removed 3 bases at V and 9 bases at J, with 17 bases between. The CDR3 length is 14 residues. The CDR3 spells CASSFAGSRGAQYF. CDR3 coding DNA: TGTGCCAGCAGTTTCGCGGGGAGCCGAGGGGCCCAGTACTTC.

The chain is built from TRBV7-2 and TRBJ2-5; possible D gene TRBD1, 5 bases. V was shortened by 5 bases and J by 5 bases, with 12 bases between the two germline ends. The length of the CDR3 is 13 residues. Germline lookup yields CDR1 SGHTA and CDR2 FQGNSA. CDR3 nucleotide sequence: TGTGCCAGCAGCCCCAGGGTTTTGGAGACCCAGTACTTC. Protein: CASSPRVLETQYF. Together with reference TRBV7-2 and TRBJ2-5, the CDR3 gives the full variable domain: GAGVSQSPSNKVTEKGKDVELRCDPISGHTALYWYRQSLGQGLEFLIYFQGNSAPDKSGLPSDRFSAERTGGSVSTLTIQRTQQEDSAVYLCASSPRVLETQYFGPGTRLLVL.

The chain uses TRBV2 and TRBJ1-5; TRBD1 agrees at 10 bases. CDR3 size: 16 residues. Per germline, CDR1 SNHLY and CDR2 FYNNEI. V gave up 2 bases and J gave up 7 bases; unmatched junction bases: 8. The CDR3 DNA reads TGTGCCAGCAGTGAAAACGGGGGGACAGGGGCCCAGCCCCAGCATTTT. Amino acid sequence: CASSENGGTGAQPQHF.

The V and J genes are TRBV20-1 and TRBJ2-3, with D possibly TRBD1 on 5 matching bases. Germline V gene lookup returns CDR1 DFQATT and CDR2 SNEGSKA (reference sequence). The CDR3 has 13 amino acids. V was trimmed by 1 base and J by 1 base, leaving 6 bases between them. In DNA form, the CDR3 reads TGCAGTGCTAGAGTACAGGGCACAGATACGCAGTATTTT. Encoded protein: CSARVQGTDTQYF.

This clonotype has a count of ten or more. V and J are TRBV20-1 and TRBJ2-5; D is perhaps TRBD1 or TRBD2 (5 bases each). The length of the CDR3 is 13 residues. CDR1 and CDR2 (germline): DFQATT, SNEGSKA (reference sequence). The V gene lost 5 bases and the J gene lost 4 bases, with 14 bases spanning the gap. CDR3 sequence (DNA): TGCAGTGCTCCAATCGTTGGGGGAGAGACCCAGTACTTC. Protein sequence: CSAPIVGGETQYF.

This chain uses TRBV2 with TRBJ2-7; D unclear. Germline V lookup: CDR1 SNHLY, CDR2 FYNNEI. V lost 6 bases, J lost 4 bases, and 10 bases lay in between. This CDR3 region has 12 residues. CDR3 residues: CASSQRPYEQYV. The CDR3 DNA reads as TGTGCCAGCAGCCAAAGGCCATACGAGCAGTACGTC.

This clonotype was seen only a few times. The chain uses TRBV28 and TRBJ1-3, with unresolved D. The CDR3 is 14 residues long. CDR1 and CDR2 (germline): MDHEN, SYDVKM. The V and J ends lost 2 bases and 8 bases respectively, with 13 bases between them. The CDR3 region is CASSLRFVRDTIYF. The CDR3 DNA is TGTGCCAGCAGTTTAAGGTTCGTCCGAGACACCATATATTTT.

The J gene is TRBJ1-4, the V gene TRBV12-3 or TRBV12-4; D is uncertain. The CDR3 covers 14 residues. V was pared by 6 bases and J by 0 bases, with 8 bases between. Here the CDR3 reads CASRRPATNEKLFF. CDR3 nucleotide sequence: TGTGCCAGCAGACGGCCTGCAACTAATGAAAAACTGTTTTTT.

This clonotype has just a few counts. CDR3 DNA sequence: TGTGCCTCTAACGGAGGGGCTAACTATGGCTACACCTTC. This sequence encodes CASNGGANYGYTF. The chain couples TRBV28 to TRBJ1-2, with a possible D match to TRBD1 (5 bases). CDR1 MDHEN and CDR2 SYDVKM come from the germline V gene. This CDR3 contains 13 residues. V was cut by 11 bases and J by 0 bases, with 13 bases left in between.

The CDR3 DNA sequence: TGCAGTGCTAGAAACCCCCTTTCGGGTAACTCACCCCTCCACTTT. Its protein product is CSARNPLSGNSPLHF. The chain combines TRBV20-1 with TRBJ1-6; D is undetermined. Germline-derived CDR1 and CDR2 are DFQATT and SNEGSKA (reference sequence). V gave up 2 bases and J gave up 10 bases, with 18 bases separating them. The CDR3 loop spans 15 amino acids.

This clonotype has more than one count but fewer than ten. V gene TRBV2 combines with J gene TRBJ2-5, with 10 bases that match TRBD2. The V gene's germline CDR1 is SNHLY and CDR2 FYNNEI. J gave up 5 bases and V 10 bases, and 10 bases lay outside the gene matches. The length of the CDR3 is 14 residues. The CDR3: CATSQGLATETQYF. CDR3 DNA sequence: TGTGCCACTTCCCAGGGACTAGCGACGGAGACCCAGTACTTC.

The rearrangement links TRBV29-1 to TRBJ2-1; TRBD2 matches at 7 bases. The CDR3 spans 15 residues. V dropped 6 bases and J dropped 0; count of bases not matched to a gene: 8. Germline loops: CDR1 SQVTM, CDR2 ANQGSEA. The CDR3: CSVSLSGSSYNEQFF. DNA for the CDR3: TGCAGCGTCAGCCTTAGCGGGTCCTCCTACAATGAGCAGTTCTTC.

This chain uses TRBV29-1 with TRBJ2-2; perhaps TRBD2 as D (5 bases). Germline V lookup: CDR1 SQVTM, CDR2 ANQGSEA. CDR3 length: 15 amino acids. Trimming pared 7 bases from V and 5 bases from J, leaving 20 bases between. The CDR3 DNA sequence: TGCAGCGCTGCTGAGGGCGCGAGTAAGACCGGGGAGCTGTTTTTT. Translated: CSAAEGASKTGELFF.